This T cell receptor (beta chain) derives from a study of T cells after yellow fever vaccination. TCR cDNA was made by 5'RACE template switching, adding a universal primer site and UMIs. TCRdb analysed the 5' RACE reads with MiXCR anew, one entry per CDR3 protein. The repertoire holds hundreds of thousands of distinct CDR3 sequences, with about 12% as singletons. V was clipped by 2 bases and J by 4 bases, with 18 bases between them. The CDR3 extends over 17 amino acids. The germline V gene encodes CDR1 SGHVS and CDR2 FNYEAQ. This clonotype turned up a few times. The source is a man younger than 45 who received the YFV17D yellow fever vaccine. J is TRBJ2-1 and V is TRBV7-6; no reliable D call. Sequencing was performed on PBMCs, taken on the day of the yellow fever booster vaccination. CDR3 sequence (DNA): TGTGCCAGCAGCTTATCGAGTCTTAGGAGTGGTTACAATGAGCAGTTCTTC. Amino acids: CASSLSSLRSGYNEQFF.